This T cell receptor (beta chain) was found in a study of blood T cells in healthy people across ages. Study-wide points: The study regarded diversity estimates from one million T cells as underestimates. Diversity of TCR beta per million T cells declined in a roughly linear way with age.

This CDR3 comprises 14 residues. Through a sample-barcoded 5' primer and a J-beta primer mix, a second PCR was run for roughly 6 to 12 cycles. TCRdb recomputed calls from the 5' RACE reads with MiXCR, one row per CDR3 protein. Of hundreds of thousands of distinct CDR3 sequences listed, 45% to 60% are singletons. About this clonotype itself: The antigen remains unidentified.

Sequencing was done on a sample of blood. The chain recombines TRBV21-1 with TRBJ1-1; the table's D call TRBD1 went unverified against the DNA. TRBV21-1 constitutes a pseudogene. The clonotype originates from a woman older than 75 in good health. The CDR3 sequence: CASSKGVPNTEAFF. The CDR3 DNA sequence: TGTGCCAGCAGCAAGGGGGTTCCGAACACTGAAGCTTTCTTT.